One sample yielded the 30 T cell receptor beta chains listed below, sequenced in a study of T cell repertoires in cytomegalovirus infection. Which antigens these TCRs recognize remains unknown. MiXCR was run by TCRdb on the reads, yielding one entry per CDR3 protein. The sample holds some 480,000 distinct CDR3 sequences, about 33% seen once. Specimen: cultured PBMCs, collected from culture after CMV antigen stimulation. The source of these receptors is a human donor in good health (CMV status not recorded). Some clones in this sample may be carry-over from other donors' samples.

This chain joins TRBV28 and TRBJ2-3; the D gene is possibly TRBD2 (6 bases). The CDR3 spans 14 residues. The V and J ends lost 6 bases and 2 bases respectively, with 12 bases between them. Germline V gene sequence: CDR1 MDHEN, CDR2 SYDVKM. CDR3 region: CASRLGLSTDTQYF. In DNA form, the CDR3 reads TGTGCCAGCAGACTGGGACTTTCCACAGATACGCAGTATTTT.

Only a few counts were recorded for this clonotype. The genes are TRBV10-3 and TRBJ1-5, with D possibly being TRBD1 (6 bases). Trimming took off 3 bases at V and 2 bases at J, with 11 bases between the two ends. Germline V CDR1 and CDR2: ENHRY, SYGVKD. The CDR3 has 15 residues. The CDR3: CAISEVRGGNQPQHF. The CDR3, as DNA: TGTGCCATCAGTGAAGTCAGGGGAGGCAATCAGCCCCAGCATTTT.

This CDR3 reads CAISEGGVYNSPLHF. In DNA, the CDR3 is TGTGCCATCAGTGAAGGAGGGGTCTATAATTCACCCCTCCACTTT. The rearrangement joins TRBV10-3 to TRBJ1-6, with a tentative D call TRBD1 (5 bases). The germline V gene encodes CDR1 ENHRY and CDR2 SYGVKD. V shed 3 bases and J shed 3 bases, with 9 bases lying between them. CDR3 length: 15 amino acids.

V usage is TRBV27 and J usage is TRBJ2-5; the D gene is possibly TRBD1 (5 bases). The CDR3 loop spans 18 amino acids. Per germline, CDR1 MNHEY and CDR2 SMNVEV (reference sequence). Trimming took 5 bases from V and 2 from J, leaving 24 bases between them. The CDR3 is CASSTTVLALDSQETQYF. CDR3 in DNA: TGTGCCAGCAGTACTACCGTCTTGGCTCTCGACAGTCAAGAGACCCAGTACTTC.

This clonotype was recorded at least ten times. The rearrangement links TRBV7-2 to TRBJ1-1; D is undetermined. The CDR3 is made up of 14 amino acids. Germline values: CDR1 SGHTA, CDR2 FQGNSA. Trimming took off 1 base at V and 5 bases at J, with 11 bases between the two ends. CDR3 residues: CASSLVAGRTEAFF. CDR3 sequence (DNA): TGTGCCAGCAGCTTAGTGGCAGGAAGGACTGAAGCTTTCTTT.

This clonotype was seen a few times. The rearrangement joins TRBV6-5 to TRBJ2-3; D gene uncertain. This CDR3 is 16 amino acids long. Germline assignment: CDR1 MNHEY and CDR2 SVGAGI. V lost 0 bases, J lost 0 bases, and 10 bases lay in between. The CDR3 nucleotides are TGTGCCAGCAGTTACTCACGGATTACTAGCACAGATACGCAGTATTTT. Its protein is CASSYSRITSTDTQYF.

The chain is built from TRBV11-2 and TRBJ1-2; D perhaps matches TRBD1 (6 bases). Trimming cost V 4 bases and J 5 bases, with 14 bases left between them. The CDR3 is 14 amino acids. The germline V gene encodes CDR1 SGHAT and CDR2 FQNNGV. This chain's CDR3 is CASSSGGAGYGYTF. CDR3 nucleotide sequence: TGTGCCAGCAGCTCGGGGGGGGCAGGGTATGGCTACACCTTC.

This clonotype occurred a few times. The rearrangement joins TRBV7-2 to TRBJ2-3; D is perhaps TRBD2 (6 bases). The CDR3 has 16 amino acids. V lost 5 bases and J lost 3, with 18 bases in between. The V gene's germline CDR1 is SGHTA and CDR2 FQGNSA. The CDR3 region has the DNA TGTGCCAGCAGCCCCCTCGCGGGACGCCTTACAGATACGCAGTATTTT. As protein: CASSPLAGRLTDTQYF.

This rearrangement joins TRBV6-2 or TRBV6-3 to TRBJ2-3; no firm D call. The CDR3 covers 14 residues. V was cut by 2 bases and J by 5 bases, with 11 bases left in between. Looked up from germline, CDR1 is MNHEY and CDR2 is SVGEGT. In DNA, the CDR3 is TGTGCCAGCAGTTACCCCGGATCTCAAGATACGCAGTATTTT. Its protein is CASSYPGSQDTQYF.

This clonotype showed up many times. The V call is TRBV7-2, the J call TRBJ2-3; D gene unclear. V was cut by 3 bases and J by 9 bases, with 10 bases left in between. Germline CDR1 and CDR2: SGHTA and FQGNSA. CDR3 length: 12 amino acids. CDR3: CASSFWATTQYF. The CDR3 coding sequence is TGTGCCAGCAGCTTTTGGGCGACGACGCAGTATTTT.

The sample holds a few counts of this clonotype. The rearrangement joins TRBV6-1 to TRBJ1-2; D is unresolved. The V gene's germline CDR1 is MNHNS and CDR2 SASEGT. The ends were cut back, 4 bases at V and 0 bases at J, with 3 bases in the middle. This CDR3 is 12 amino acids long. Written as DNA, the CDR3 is TGTGCCAGCAGTGGGGCTAACTATGGCTACACCTTC. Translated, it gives CASSGANYGYTF.

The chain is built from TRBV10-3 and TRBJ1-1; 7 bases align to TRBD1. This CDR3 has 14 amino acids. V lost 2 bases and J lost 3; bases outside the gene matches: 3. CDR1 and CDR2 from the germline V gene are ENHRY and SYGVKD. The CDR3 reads CAISETGTDTEAFF. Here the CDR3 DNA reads TGTGCCATCAGTGAGACCGGGACAGACACTGAAGCTTTCTTT.

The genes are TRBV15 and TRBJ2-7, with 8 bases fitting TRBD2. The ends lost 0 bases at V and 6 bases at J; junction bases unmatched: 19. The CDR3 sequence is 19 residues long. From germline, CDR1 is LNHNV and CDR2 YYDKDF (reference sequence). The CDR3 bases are TGTGCCACCAGCAGAGATCATGGACTAGCACAACCCGACCAAGGCGAGCAGTACGTC. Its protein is CATSRDHGLAQPDQGEQYV.

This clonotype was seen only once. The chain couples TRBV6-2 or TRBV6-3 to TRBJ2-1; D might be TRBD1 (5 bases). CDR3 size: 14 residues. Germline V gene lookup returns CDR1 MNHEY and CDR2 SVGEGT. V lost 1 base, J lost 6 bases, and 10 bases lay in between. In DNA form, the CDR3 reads TGTGCCAGCAGTTACTTCGGCAGGGTCAATGAGCAGTTCTTC. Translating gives CASSYFGRVNEQFF.

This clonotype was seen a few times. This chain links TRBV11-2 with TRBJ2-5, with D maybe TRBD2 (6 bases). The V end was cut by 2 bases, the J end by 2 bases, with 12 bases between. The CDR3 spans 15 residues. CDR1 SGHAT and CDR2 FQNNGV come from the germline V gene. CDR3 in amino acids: CASSLILGGQETQYF. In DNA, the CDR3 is TGTGCCAGCAGCTTAATCTTGGGAGGACAAGAGACCCAGTACTTC.

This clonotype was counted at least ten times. The CDR3 protein is CASSFRSAQPQHF. The CDR3 DNA is TGTGCCAGCAGCTTTAGGTCCGCCCAGCCCCAGCATTTT. The chain carries TRBV7-2 and TRBJ1-5; D is uncertain. The CDR3 is made up of 13 amino acids. CDR1 SGHTA and CDR2 FQGNSA come from the germline V gene. Trimming removed 3 bases at V and 7 bases at J, with 10 bases between.

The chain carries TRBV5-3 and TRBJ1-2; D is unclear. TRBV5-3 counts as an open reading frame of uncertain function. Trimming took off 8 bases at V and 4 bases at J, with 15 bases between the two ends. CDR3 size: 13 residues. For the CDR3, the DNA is TGTGCCAGCAGCCAGGACGGATTCTATGGCTACACCTTC. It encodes CASSQDGFYGYTF.

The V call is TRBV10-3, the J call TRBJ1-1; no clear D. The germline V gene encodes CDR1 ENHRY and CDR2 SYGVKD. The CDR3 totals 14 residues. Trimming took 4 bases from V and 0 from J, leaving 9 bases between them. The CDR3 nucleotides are TGTGCCATCAGTGGGAGACTGATGAACACTGAAGCTTTCTTT. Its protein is CAISGRLMNTEAFF.

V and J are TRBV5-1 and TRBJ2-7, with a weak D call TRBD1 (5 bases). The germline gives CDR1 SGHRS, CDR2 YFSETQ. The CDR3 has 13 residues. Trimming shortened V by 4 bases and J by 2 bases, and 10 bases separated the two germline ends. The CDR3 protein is CASSSRVAYEQYF. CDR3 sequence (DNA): TGCGCCAGCAGCAGCAGGGTCGCCTACGAGCAGTACTTC.

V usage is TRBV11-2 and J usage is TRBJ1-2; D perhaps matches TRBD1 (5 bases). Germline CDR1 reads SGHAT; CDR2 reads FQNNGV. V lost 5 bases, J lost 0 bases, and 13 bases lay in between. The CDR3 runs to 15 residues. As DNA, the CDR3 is TGTGCCAGCAGCCCCCTGACAGATCCTAACTATGGCTACACCTTC. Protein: CASSPLTDPNYGYTF. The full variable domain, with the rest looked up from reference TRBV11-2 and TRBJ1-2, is EAGVAQSPRYKIIEKRQSVAFWCNPISGHATLYWYQQILGQGPKLLIQFQNNGVVDDSQLPKDRFSAERLKGVDSTLKIQPAKLEDSAVYLCASSPLTDPNYGYTFGSGTRLTVV.

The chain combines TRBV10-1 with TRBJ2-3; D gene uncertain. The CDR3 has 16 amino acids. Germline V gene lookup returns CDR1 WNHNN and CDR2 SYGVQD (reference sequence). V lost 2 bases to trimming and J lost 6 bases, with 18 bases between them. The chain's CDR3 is CASSEKIAPNRDTQYF. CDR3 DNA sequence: TGCGCCAGCAGTGAGAAGATAGCCCCAAATCGGGATACGCAGTATTTT.

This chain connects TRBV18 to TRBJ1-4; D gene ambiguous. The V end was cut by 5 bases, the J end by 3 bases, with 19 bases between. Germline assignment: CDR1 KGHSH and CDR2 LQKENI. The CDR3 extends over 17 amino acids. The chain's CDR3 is CASSDNGVVFANEKLFF. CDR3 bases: TGTGCCAGCTCAGACAACGGGGTCGTCTTCGCTAATGAAAAACTGTTTTTT.

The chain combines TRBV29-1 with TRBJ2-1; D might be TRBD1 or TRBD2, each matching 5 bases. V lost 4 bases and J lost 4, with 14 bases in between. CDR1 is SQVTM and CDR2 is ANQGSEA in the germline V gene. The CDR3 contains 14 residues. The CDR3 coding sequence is TGCAGCGTTGTACCGGGACCGAGATACAATGAGCAGTTCTTC. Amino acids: CSVVPGPRYNEQFF.

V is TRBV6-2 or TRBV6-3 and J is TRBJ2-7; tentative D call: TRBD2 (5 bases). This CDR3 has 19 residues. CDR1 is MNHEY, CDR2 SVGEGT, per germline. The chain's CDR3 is CASSYSTQRSYPSSYEQCV. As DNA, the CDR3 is TGTGCCAGCAGTTACTCGACTCAGCGGTCCTACCCAAGCTCCTACGAGCAGTGCGTC.

The CDR3 bases are TGTGCCAGCAGTCCCTGGGTCAGGGGGCTCGAAGAGACCCAGTACTTC. It is translated as CASSPWVRGLEETQYF. The chain links TRBV28 to TRBJ2-5, with TRBD1 matching 8 bases. The germline CDR1 and CDR2 sequences are MDHEN and SYDVKM. The CDR3 sequence is 16 residues long. The V segment lost 5 bases and the J segment 3 bases; nucleotides outside the gene matches: 11.

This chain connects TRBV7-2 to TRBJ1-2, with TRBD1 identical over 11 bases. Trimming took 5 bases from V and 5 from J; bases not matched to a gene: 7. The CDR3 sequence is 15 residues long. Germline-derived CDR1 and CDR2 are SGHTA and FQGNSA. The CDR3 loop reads CASSRTGGRLYGYTF. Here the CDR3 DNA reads TGTGCCAGCAGCCGGACAGGGGGCCGTTTGTATGGCTACACCTTC.

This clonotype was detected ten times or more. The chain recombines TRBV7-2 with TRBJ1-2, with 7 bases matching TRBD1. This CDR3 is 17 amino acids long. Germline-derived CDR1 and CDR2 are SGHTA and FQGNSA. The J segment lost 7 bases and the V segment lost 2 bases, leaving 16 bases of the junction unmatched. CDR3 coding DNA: TGTGCCAGCAGCTTAAGGGCAGGGGGTAGCGTTGGGGCTGGCTACACCTTC. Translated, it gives CASSLRAGGSVGAGYTF.

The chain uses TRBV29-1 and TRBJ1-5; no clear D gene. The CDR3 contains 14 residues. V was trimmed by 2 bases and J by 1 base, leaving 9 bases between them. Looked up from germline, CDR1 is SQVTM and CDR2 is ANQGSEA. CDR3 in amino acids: CSVELVGSNQPQHF. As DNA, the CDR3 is TGCAGCGTTGAACTCGTAGGCAGCAATCAGCCCCAGCATTTT.

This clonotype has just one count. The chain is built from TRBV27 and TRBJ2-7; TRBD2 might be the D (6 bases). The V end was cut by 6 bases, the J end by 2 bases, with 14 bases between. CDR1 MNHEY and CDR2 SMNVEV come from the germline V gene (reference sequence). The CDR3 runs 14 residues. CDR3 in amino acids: CASSPTGVPYEQYF. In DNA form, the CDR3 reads TGTGCCAGCAGCCCGACGGGGGTTCCCTACGAGCAGTACTTC.

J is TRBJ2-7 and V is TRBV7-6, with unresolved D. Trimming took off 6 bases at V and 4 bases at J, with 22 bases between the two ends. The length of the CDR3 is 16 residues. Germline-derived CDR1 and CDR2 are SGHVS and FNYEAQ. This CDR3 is CASSKRGPPYDYEQYF. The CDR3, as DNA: TGTGCCAGCAGTAAACGAGGCCCCCCATATGATTACGAGCAGTACTTC.